This T cell receptor (beta chain) was obtained from a study of blood T cell repertoires in COVID-19. The repertoire was sequenced with immunoSEQ multiplex PCR; TCRdb's copy has only in-frame clones and lacks some. The repertoire holds about 180,000 clones, with roughly 84% as singletons. The germline gives CDR1 SGHTA, CDR2 FQGTGA. The CDR3 totals 21 residues. Trimming stripped 1 base from V and 7 bases from J, with 31 bases between. Sequencing input: peripheral blood. The TCR originated in a woman aged 40-49 years with COVID-19, enrolled during active disease. The V and J genes are TRBV7-3 and TRBJ2-2; TRBD2 is a possible D gene (6 bases). The CDR3, as DNA: TGTGCCAGCAGCTTAAACGCCGGGGGTTACTGGGGCTCCCGCGGGGACGGGGAGCTGTTTTTT. This sequence encodes CASSLNAGGYWGSRGDGELFF. Filled out from reference TRBV7-3 and TRBJ2-2, the complete variable domain reads GAGVSQTPSNKVTEKGKYVELRCDPISGHTALYWYRQSLGQGPEFLIYFQGTGAADDSGLPNDRFFAVRPEGSVSTLKIQRTERGDSAVYLCASSLNAGGYWGSRGDGELFFGEGSRLTVL.